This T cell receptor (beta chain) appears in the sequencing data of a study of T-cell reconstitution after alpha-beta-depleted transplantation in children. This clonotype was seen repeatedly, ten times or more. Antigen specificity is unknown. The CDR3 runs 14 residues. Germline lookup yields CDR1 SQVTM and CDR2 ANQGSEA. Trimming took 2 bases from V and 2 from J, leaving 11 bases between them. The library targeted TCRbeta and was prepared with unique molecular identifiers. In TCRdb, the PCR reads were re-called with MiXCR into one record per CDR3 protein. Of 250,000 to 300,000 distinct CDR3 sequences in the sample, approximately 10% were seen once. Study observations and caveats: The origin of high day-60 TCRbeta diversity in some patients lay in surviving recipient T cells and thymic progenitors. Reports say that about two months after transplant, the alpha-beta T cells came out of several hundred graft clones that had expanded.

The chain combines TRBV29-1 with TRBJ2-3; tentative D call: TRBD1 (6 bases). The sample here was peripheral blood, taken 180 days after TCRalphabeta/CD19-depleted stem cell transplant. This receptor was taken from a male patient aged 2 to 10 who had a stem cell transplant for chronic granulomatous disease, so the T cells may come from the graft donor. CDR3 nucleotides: TGCAGCGTTGAATTGGCAGGGGTCACAGATACGCAGTATTTT. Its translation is CSVELAGVTDTQYF.